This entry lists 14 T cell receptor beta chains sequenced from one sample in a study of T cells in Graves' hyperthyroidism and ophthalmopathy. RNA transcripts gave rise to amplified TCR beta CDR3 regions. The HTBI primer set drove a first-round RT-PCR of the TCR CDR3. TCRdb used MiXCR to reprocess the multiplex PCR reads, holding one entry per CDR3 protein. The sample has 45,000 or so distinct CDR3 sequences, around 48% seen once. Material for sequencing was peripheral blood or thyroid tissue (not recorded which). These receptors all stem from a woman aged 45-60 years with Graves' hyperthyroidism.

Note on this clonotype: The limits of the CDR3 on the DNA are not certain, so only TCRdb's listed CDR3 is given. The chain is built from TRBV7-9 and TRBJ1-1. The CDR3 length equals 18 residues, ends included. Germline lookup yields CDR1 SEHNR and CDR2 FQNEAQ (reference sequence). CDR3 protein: CAMYLCASSNQANTEAFF.

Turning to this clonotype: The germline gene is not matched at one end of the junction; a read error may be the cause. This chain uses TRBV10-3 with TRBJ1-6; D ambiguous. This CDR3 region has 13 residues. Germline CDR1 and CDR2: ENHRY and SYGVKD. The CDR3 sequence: CASSQQDNSPLHF. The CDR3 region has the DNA TGTGCCAGCAGTCAACAAGATAATTCACCCCTCCACTTT.

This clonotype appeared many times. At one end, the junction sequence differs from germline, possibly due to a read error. The DNA for the CDR3 is TGTGCTAGCAGCTTGGGGACTAGCGGAAACACAGATACGCAGTATTTT. Translated: CASSLGTSGNTDTQYF. The rearrangement joins TRBV7-7 to TRBJ2-3; 11 nucleotides line up with TRBD2. The CDR3 loop spans 16 amino acids. The germline gives CDR1 SSHAT, CDR2 FNYEAQ (reference sequence). The full variable domain, completed using reference TRBV7-7 and TRBJ2-3, is GAGVSQSPRYKVTKRGQDVTLRCDPISSHATLYWYQQALGQGPEFLTYFNYEAQPDKSGLPSDRFSAERPEGSISTLTIQRTEQRDSAMYRCASSLGTSGNTDTQYFGPGTRLTVL.

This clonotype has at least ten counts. This chain's CDR3 is CASRAGGSGANVLTF. The DNA for the CDR3 is TGTGCCAGCAGGGCAGGGGGCAGTGGGGCCAACGTCCTGACTTTC. The chain carries TRBV7-2 and TRBJ2-6; 8 positions agree with TRBD1. Looked up from germline, CDR1 is SGHTA and CDR2 is FQGNSA. The CDR3 consists of 15 residues. V shed 6 bases, J shed 3 bases, and the junction held 4 bases outside the gene matches.

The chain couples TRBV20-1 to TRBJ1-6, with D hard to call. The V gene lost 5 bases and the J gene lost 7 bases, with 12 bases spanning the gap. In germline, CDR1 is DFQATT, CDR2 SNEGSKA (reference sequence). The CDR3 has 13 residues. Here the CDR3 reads CSARGPRNSPLHF. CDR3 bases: TGCAGTGCTCGCGGACCCCGCAATTCACCCCTCCACTTT.

For the CDR3, the DNA is TGCAGCGTTGCCCACACTGACACTGAAGCTTTCTTT. Translated: CSVAHTDTEAFF. This rearrangement joins TRBV29-1 to TRBJ1-1; D is uncertain. The V and J ends lost 4 bases and 3 bases respectively, with 9 bases between them. The CDR3 totals 12 residues. Per germline, CDR1 SQVTM and CDR2 ANQGSEA.

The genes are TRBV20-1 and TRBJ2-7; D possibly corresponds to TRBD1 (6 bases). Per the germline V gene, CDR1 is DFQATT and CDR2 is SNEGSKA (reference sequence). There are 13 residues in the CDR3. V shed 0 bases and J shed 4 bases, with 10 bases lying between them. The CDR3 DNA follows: TGCAGTGCTAGAGACAGGGGCCGGTACGAGCAGTACTTC. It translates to CSARDRGRYEQYF.

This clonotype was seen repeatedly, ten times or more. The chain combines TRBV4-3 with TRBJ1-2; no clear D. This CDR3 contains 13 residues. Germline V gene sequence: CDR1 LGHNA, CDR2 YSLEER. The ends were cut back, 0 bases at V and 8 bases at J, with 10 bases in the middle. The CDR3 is CASSQDIEGGYTF. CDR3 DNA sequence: TGCGCCAGCAGCCAAGATATCGAGGGAGGCTACACCTTC.

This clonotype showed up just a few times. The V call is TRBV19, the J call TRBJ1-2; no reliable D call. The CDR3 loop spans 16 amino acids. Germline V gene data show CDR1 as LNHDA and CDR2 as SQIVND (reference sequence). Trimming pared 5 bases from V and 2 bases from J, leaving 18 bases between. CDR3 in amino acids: CASSASSGPLNYGYTF. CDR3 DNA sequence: TGTGCCAGTAGTGCCAGCAGCGGACCCCTAAACTATGGCTACACCTTC.

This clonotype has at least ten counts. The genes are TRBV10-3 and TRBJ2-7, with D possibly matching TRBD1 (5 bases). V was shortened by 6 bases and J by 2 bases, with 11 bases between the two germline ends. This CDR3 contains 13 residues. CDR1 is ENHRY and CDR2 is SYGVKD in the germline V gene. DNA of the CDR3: TGTGCCATCAGACCGACAGAAGCCTACGAGCAGTACTTC. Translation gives CAIRPTEAYEQYF.

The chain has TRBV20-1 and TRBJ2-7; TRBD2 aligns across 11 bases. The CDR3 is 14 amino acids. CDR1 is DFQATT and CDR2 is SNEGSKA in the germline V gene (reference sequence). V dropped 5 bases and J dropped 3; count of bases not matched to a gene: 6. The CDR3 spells CSAARLAGFYEQYF. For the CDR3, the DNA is TGCAGTGCTGCCAGACTAGCGGGATTCTACGAGCAGTACTTC.

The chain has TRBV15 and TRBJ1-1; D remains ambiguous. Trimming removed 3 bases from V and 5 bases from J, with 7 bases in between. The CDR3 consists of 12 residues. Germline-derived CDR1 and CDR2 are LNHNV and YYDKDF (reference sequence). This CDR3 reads CATSSWETEAFF. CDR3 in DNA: TGTGCCACCAGCAGCTGGGAAACTGAAGCTTTCTTT.

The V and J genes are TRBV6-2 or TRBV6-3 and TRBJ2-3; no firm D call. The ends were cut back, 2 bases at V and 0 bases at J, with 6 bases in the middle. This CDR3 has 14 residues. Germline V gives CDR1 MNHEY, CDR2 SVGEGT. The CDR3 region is CASSYVGSTDTQYF. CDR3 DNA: TGTGCCAGCAGTTACGTGGGTAGCACAGATACGCAGTATTTT.

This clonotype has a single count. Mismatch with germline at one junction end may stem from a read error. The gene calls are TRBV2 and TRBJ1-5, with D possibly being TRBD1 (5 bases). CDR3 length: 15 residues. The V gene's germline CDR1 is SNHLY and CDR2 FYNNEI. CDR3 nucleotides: TGCGCCGGCAGTGAAGGGGCCCTAAGCAATCAGCCCCAGCATTTT. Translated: CAGSEGALSNQPQHF.